This T cell receptor beta chain was observed in a study of cytomegalovirus exposure and HLA in healthy donors. Study-wide results and caveats: Reportedly, TCR beta sequences accurately predicted HLA-A and HLA-B alleles in most subjects.

On this clone itself: Its specificity is unknown.

PCR was performed using 60 Vbeta and 13 Jbeta primers. Profiling relied on immunoSEQ multiplex PCR, and the TCRdb table lists in-frame clones only, not all of them. The repertoire holds 70,000 or so clones, roughly 68% seen once, with over 8.5% in the top ten. The CDR3 length is 11 residues. Germline V gives CDR1 SGHRS, CDR2 YFSETQ. The germline V and J ends were trimmed by 5 bases and 5 bases, with 7 bases remaining between them. V gene TRBV5-1 combines with J gene TRBJ1-1, with D hard to call. The clonotype originates from a woman aged 60-75 years in good health and CMV-seropositive. The specimen was PBMCs. The CDR3 DNA sequence: TGCGCCAGCAGAGGAGGGACTGAAGCTTTCTTT. It is translated as CASRGGTEAFF.